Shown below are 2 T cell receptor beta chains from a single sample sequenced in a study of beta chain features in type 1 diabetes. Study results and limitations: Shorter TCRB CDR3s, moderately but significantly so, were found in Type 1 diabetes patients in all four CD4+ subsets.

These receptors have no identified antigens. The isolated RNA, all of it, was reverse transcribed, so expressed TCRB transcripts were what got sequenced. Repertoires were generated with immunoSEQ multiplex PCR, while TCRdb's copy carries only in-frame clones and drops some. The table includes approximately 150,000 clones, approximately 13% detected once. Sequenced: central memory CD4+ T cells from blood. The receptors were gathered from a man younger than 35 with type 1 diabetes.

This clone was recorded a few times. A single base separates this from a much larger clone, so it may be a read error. CDR3 sequence reads: CASSASSLGEQYF. CDR3 nucleotides: TGTGCCAGTAGTGCGTCCAGTCTCGGCGAGCAGTACTTC. V is TRBV19 and J is TRBJ2-7; D gene unclear. The CDR3 has 13 amino acids. V was cut by 5 bases and J by 6 bases, with 14 bases left in between. In germline, CDR1 is LNHDA, CDR2 SQIVND (reference sequence).

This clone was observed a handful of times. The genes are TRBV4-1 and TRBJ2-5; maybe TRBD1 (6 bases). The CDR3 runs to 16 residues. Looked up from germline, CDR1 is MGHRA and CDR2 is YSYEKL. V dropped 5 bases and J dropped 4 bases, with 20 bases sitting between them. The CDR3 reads CASSLTQGNVPETQYF. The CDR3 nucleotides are TGCGCCAGCAGCTTGACACAGGGAAACGTTCCAGAGACCCAGTACTTC.